These 21 T cell receptor beta chains originate from one sample sequenced in a study of T cell responses to AZD1222 COVID-19 vaccine. Profiled with immunoSEQ multiplex PCR; TCRdb holds only in-frame clones, not every one. The sample holds approximately 80,000 clones, 91% seen once. The material sequenced was peripheral blood, taken 28 days after the second AZD1222 dose. The receptor set was obtained from an adult who received the AZD1222 COVID-19 vaccine.

This chain uses TRBV7-9 with TRBJ2-7, with TRBD1 matching 9 bases. The V segment lost 5 bases and the J segment 6 bases; nucleotides outside the gene matches: 8. Germline values: CDR1 SEHNR, CDR2 FQNEAQ (reference sequence). The CDR3 has 14 residues. The CDR3 DNA reads TGTGCCAGCAGCCCCCTGACAGGGGGGCCCGAGCAGTACTTC. It encodes CASSPLTGGPEQYF.

J is TRBJ1-2 and V is TRBV28, with D possibly TRBD1 on 5 matching bases. The length of the CDR3 is 11 residues. Trimming removed 7 bases at V and 8 bases at J, with 11 bases between. The germline V gene encodes CDR1 MDHEN and CDR2 SYDVKM. The chain's CDR3 is CASNQRDGYTF. The CDR3, as DNA: TGTGCCAGCAACCAGAGGGACGGCTACACCTTC.

V gene TRBV6-5 combines with J gene TRBJ2-2; D remains unclear. The CDR3 sequence is 15 residues long. Trimming stripped 6 bases from V and 0 bases from J, with 11 bases between. CDR1 is MNHEY, CDR2 SVGAGI, per germline. As DNA, the CDR3 is TGTGCCAGCAGCCCCCTCGCCTCGAACACCGGGGAGCTGTTTTTT. Translation: CASSPLASNTGELFF.

The genes are TRBV27 and TRBJ2-3; either TRBD1 or TRBD2 may fit D (5 bases each). CDR3 size: 15 residues. The V gene's germline CDR1 is MNHEY and CDR2 SMNVEV (reference sequence). Trimming left V 4 bases short and J 1 base short, with 12 bases between. CDR3 protein: CASSWDRSRTDTQYF. Here the CDR3 DNA reads TGTGCCAGCAGTTGGGACCGATCTCGCACAGATACGCAGTATTTT.

This chain joins TRBV11-3 and TRBJ1-2; D possibly corresponds to TRBD1 (5 bases). V dropped 4 bases and J dropped 4 bases, with 13 bases sitting between them. This CDR3 spans 14 amino acids. Germline assignment: CDR1 SGHNT and CDR2 YENEEA. CDR3 sequence: CASSSPGTPYGYTF. CDR3 sequence (DNA): TGTGCCAGCAGCTCCCCCGGGACCCCCTATGGCTACACCTTC. Combining the CDR3 with reference TRBV11-3 and TRBJ1-2 gives the whole variable domain EAGVVQSPRYKIIEKKQPVAFWCNPISGHNTLYWYLQNLGQGPELLIRYENEEAVDDSQLPKDRFSAERLKGVDSTLKIQPAELGDSAVYLCASSSPGTPYGYTFGSGTRLTVV.

This clone has a single count. The chain couples TRBV27 to TRBJ1-1; TRBD1 matches at 8 bases. Looked up from germline, CDR1 is MNHEY and CDR2 is SMNVEV (reference sequence). This CDR3 is 15 amino acids long. The V gene end was trimmed by 6 bases and the J gene end by 3 bases; junction bases not matched to a gene: 9. The CDR3: CASRFFGQGDTEAFF. For the CDR3, the DNA is TGTGCCAGCAGGTTTTTTGGACAGGGAGACACTGAAGCTTTCTTT.

This chain links TRBV5-1 with TRBJ1-6; TRBD1 agrees at 7 bases. CDR1 is SGHRS, CDR2 YFSETQ, per germline. This CDR3 has 14 residues. The V and J ends lost 5 bases and 7 bases, in that order; junction bases with no gene match: 6. The CDR3 sequence: CASRLAGGNSPLHF. In nucleotides, the CDR3 is TGCGCCAGCAGACTAGCAGGGGGGAATTCACCCCTCCACTTT.

The J gene is TRBJ1-1, the V gene TRBV6-5; D is uncertain. This CDR3 is 15 amino acids long. Trimming stripped 0 bases from V and 3 bases from J, with 11 bases between. Germline V gene sequence: CDR1 MNHEY, CDR2 SVGAGI. In nucleotides, the CDR3 is TGTGCCAGCAGTTACTCTTACGTGGAGGACACTGAAGCTTTCTTT. Translated: CASSYSYVEDTEAFF.

V is TRBV29-1 and J is TRBJ2-3; 7 positions match TRBD1. The CDR3 loop spans 14 amino acids. With 6 bases clipped from V and 3 bases from J, the junction kept 9 bases outside the gene matches. Germline-derived CDR1 and CDR2 are SQVTM and ANQGSEA. CDR3 nucleotides: TGCAGCGTCGACGGGACAGTTGGGACAGATACGCAGTATTTT. As protein: CSVDGTVGTDTQYF.

Only one count was recorded for this clone. The V and J genes are TRBV6-6 and TRBJ2-7; tentative D call: TRBD1 (5 bases). The V and J ends lost 7 bases and 2 bases respectively, with 12 bases between them. The length of the CDR3 is 13 residues. Germline V gene lookup returns CDR1 MNHNY and CDR2 SVGAGI (reference sequence). The chain's CDR3 is CASTLTATYEQYF. The CDR3 DNA reads TGTGCCAGCACTTTGACAGCGACCTACGAGCAGTACTTC.

The chain is built from TRBV6-1 and TRBJ2-3; D is undetermined. Trimming pared 3 bases from V and 2 bases from J, leaving 9 bases between. Germline V CDR1 and CDR2: MNHNS, SASEGT. This CDR3 contains 14 residues. CDR3 nucleotides: TGTGCCAGCAGTGATGGACCCTTCACAGATACGCAGTATTTT. Translating it yields CASSDGPFTDTQYF.

The chain carries TRBV6-2 or TRBV6-3 and TRBJ2-1; D is possibly TRBD2 (5 bases). The ends were cut back, 5 bases at V and 2 bases at J, with 7 bases in the middle. Germline V gene lookup returns CDR1 MNHEY and CDR2 SVGEGT. The CDR3 extends over 13 amino acids. The CDR3 is CASSPTTYNEQFF. Written as DNA, the CDR3 is TGTGCCAGCAGTCCGACTACCTACAATGAGCAGTTCTTC.

The gene calls are TRBV7-9 and TRBJ1-1, with TRBD1 as a possible D gene (5 bases). The CDR3 totals 15 residues. Germline values: CDR1 SEHNR, CDR2 FQNEAQ (reference sequence). V was trimmed by 1 base and J by 4 bases, leaving 13 bases between them. DNA of the CDR3: TGTGCCAGCAGCTTAGAGGGGTTTGAAAGCACTGAAGCTTTCTTT. Its protein product is CASSLEGFESTEAFF.

A single count supports this clone. This sequence joins TRBV5-4 and TRBJ2-7; the D is unclear. Trimming left V 3 bases short and J 0 bases short, with 4 bases between. The CDR3 totals 12 residues. CDR1 is SGHNT, CDR2 YYREEE, per germline (reference sequence). The CDR3 sequence: CASSSSSYEQYF. In nucleotides, the CDR3 is TGTGCCAGCAGCTCGTCCTCCTACGAGCAGTACTTC. The complete variable domain, with remaining parts taken from reference TRBV5-4 and TRBJ2-7, reads ETGVTQSPTHLIKTRGQQVTLRCSSQSGHNTVSWYQQALGQGPQFIFQYYREEENGRGNFPPRFSGLQFPNYSSELNVNALELDDSALYLCASSSSSYEQYFGPGTRLTVT.

This rearrangement joins TRBV6-6 to TRBJ2-1; 9 bases align to TRBD1. Germline V gene sequence: CDR1 MNHNY, CDR2 SVGAGI (reference sequence). The V gene end was trimmed by 4 bases and the J gene end by 9 bases; junction bases not matched to a gene: 10. There are 15 residues in the CDR3. The CDR3 nucleotides read TGTGCCAGCAGTTCCCGCCGGGACAGGGAGGTTGAGCAGTTCTTC. Encoded protein: CASSSRRDREVEQFF.

The V and J genes are TRBV6-5 and TRBJ1-3; 9 bases are a match to TRBD1. CDR3 size: 15 residues. Losses at the gene ends were 6 bases for V and 5 bases for J; bases not matched to a gene: 8. Per germline, CDR1 MNHEY and CDR2 SVGAGI. The CDR3 sequence: CASRGGQGRRNTIYF. The CDR3 DNA sequence: TGTGCCAGCAGAGGGGGACAGGGACGTAGAAACACCATATATTTT.

The chain uses TRBV4-1 and TRBJ1-4; TRBD1 agrees at 8 bases. CDR1 and CDR2 from the germline V gene are MGHRA and YSYEKL. This CDR3 is built from 15 residues. V trimming: 4 bases; J trimming: 3 bases; junction bases outside the gene matches: 4. The CDR3, as DNA: TGCGCCAGCAGCCCAGGACAGGGTTCTAATGAAAAACTGTTTTTT. This encodes CASSPGQGSNEKLFF.

The chain carries TRBV28 and TRBJ1-5, with 9 bases fitting TRBD1. CDR3 length: 17 amino acids. CDR1 is MDHEN and CDR2 is SYDVKM in the germline V gene. The ends lost 5 bases at V and 3 bases at J; junction bases unmatched: 11. The CDR3 loop reads CASSRGTGQGANQPQHF. CDR3 DNA: TGTGCCAGCAGTCGGGGGACAGGGCAAGGCGCCAATCAGCCCCAGCATTTT.

The V and J genes are TRBV5-1 and TRBJ1-3, with D possibly TRBD1 on 6 matching bases. CDR3 length equals 17 residues. With 4 bases removed from V and 0 bases from J, the gap between germline ends came to 17 bases. CDR1 and CDR2 from the germline V gene are SGHRS and YFSETQ. CDR3 nucleotide sequence: TGCGCCAGCAGCCCCACCGGGGGGCGAAGCTCTGGAAACACCATATATTTT. Translation: CASSPTGGRSSGNTIYF.

The chain employs TRBV5-1 and TRBJ2-3; 10 nucleotides align to TRBD2. V lost 4 bases to trimming and J lost 2 bases; unmatched junction nucleotides: 10. The CDR3 is made up of 17 amino acids. Germline V gene sequence: CDR1 SGHRS, CDR2 YFSETQ. The CDR3 here is CASSVIASGSHTDTQYF. CDR3 DNA: TGCGCCAGCAGCGTAATCGCTAGCGGGAGCCACACAGATACGCAGTATTTT.

This chain links TRBV6-2 or TRBV6-3 with TRBJ2-1; possible D gene TRBD1, 6 bases. Trimming cost V 5 bases and J 8 bases, with 13 bases left between them. Germline CDR1 and CDR2: MNHEY and SVGEGT. This CDR3 is built from 13 residues. CDR3 sequence (DNA): TGTGCCAGCAGTAGACTCAGGACAGATGAGCAGTTCTTC. Its translation: CASSRLRTDEQFF.